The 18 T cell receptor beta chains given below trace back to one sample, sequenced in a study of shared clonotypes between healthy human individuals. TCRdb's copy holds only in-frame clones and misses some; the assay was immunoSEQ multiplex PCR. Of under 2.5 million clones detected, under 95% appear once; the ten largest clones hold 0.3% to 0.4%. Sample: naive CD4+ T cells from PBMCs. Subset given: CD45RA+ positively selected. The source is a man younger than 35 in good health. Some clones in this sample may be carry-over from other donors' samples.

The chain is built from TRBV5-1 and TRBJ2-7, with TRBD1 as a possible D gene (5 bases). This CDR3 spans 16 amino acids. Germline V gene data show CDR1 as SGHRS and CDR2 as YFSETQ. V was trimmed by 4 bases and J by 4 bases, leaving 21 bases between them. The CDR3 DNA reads TGCGCCAGCAGCCAGGGTGTATCAAGGGCCGATTACGAGCAGTACTTC. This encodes CASSQGVSRADYEQYF.

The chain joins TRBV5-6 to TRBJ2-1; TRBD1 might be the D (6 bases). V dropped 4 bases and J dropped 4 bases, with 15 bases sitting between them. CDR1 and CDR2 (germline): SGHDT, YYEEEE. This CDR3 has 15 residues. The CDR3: CASSLKGGQYNEQFF. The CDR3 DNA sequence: TGTGCCAGCAGCCTTAAAGGGGGTCAATACAATGAGCAGTTCTTC.

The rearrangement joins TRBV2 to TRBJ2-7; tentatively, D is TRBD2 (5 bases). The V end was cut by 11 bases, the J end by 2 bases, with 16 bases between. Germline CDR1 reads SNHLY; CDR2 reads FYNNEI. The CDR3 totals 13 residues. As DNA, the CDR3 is TGTGCCTGCACCGGGATTCCTACCTACGAGCAGTACTTC. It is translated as CACTGIPTYEQYF. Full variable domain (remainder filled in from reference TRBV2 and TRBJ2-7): EPEVTQTPSHQVTQMGQEVILRCVPISNHLYFYWYRQILGQKVEFLVSFYNNEISEKSEIFDDQFSVERPDGSNFTLKIRSTKLEDSAMYFCACTGIPTYEQYFGPGTRLTVT.

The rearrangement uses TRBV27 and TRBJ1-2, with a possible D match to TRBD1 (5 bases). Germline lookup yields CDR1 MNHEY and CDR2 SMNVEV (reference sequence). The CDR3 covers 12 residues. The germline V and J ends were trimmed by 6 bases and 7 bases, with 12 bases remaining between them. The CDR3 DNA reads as TGTGCCAGCAGCCGTTTGGGGGGTGGCTACACCTTC. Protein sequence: CASSRLGGGYTF.

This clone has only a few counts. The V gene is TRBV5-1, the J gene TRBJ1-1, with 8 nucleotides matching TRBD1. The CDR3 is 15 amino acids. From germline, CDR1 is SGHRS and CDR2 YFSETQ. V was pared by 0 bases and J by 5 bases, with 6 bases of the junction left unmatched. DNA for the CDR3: TGCGCCAGCAGCTTGGCAGTGACAGGGGTTACTGAAGCTTTCTTT. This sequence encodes CASSLAVTGVTEAFF.

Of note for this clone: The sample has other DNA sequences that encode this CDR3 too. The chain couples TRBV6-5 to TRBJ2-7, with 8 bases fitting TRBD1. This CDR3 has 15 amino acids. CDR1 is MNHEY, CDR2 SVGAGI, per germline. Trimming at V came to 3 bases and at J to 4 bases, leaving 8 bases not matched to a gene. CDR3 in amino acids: CASSYGTGGPYEQYF. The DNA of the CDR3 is TGTGCCAGCAGTTATGGGACAGGTGGGCCTTACGAGCAGTACTTC.

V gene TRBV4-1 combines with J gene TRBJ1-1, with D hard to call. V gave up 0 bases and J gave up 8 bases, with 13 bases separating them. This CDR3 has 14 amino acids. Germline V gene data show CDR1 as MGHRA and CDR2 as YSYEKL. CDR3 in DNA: TGCGCCAGCAGCCAAGAGCGTTTACAGCCAGAAGCTTTCTTT. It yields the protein CASSQERLQPEAFF.

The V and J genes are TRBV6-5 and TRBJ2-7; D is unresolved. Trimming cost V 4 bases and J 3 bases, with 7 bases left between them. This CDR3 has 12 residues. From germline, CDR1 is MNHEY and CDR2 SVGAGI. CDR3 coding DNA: TGTGCCAGCAGTTTTTCGAGCTACGAGCAGTACTTC. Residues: CASSFSSYEQYF.

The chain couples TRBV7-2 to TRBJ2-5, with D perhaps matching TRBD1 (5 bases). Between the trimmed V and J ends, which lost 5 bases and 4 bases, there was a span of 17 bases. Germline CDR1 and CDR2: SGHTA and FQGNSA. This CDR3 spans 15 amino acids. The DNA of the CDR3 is TGTGCCAGCAGCCAAAATGCAGGGTCGGGAGAGACCCAGTACTTC. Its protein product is CASSQNAGSGETQYF.

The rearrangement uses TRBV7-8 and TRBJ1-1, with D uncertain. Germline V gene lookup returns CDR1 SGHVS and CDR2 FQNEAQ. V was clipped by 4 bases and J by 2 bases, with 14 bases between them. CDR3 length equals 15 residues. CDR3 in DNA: TGTGCCAGCAGCTGGACGGGGAACCTTAACACTGAAGCTTTCTTT. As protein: CASSWTGNLNTEAFF.

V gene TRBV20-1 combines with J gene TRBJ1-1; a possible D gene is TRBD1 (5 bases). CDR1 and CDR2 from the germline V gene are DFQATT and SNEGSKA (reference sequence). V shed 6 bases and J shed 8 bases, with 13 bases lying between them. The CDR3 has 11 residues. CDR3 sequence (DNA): TGCAGTGCCGCACCCCGACAGGAAGCTTTCTTT. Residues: CSAAPRQEAFF.

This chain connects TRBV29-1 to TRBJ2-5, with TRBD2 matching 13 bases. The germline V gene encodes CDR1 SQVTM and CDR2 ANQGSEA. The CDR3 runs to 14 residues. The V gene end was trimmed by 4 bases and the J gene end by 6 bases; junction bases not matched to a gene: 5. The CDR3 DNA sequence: TGCAGCGTTGGGACTAGCGGGAGTGGGAAGACCCAGTACTTC. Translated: CSVGTSGSGKTQYF. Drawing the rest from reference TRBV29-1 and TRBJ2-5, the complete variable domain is SAVISQKPSRDICQRGTSLTIQCQVDSQVTMMFWYRQQPGQSLTLIATANQGSEATYESGFVIDKFPISRPNLTFSTLTVSNMSPEDSSIYLCSVGTSGSGKTQYFGPGTRLLVL.

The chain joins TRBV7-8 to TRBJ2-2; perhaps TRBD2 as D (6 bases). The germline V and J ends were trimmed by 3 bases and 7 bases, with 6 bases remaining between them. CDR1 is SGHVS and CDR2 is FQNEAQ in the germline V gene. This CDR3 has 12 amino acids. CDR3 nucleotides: TGTGCCAGCAGCTTTAGCGGCGGGGAGCTGTTTTTT. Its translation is CASSFSGGELFF.

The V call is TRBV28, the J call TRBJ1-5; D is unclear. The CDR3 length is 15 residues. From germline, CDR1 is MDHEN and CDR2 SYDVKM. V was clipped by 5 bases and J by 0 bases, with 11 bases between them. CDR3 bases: TGTGCCAGCAGTCGAGCGGGGAATAGCAATCAGCCCCAGCATTTT. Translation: CASSRAGNSNQPQHF.

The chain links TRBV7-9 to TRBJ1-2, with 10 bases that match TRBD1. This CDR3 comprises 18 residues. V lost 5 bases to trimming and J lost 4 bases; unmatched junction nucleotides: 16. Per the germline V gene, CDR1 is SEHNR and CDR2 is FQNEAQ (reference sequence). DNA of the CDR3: TGTGCCAGCAGCCCTCAAGCCGGGACAGGGGCTTTTGGCTATGGCTACACCTTC. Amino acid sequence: CASSPQAGTGAFGYGYTF.

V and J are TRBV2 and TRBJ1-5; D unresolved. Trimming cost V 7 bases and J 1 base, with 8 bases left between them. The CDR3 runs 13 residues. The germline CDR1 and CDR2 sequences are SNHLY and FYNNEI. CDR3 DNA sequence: TGTGCCAGCAAGGAAGGAAGCAATCAGCCCCAGCATTTT. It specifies CASKEGSNQPQHF. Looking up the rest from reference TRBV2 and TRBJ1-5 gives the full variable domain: EPEVTQTPSHQVTQMGQEVILRCVPISNHLYFYWYRQILGQKVEFLVSFYNNEISEKSEIFDDQFSVERPDGSNFTLKIRSTKLEDSAMYFCASKEGSNQPQHFGDGTRLSIL.

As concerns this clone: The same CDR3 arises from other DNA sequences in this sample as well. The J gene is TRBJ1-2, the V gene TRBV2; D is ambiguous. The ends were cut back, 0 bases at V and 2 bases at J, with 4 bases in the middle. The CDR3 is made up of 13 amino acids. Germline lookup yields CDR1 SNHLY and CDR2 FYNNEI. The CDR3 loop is CASSEAGNYGYTF. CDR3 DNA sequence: TGTGCCAGCAGTGAAGCAGGGAACTATGGCTACACCTTC. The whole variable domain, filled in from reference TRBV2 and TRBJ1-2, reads EPEVTQTPSHQVTQMGQEVILRCVPISNHLYFYWYRQILGQKVEFLVSFYNNEISEKSEIFDDQFSVERPDGSNFTLKIRSTKLEDSAMYFCASSEAGNYGYTFGSGTRLTVV.

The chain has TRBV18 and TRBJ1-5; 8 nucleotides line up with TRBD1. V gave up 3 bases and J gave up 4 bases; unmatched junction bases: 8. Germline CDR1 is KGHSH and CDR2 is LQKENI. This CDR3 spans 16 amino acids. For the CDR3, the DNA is TGTGCCAGCTCACCGGGGGACAGGTCTTCTAATCAGCCCCAGCATTTT. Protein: CASSPGDRSSNQPQHF.